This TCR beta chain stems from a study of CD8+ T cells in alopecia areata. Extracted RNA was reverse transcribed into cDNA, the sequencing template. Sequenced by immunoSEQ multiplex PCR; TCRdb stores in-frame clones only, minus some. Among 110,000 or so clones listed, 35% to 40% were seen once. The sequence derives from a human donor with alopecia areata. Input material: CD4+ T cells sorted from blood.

Here the CDR3 DNA reads TGCAGCGTTGAACGGCAGGGTGGGGGCTACACCTTC. Translating it yields CSVERQGGGYTF. The chain couples TRBV29-1 to TRBJ1-2; a possible D gene is TRBD1 (5 bases). This CDR3 has 12 amino acids. Germline CDR1 and CDR2: SQVTM and ANQGSEA. Trimming shortened V by 2 bases and J by 8 bases, and 12 bases separated the two germline ends.